This TCR beta chain comes out of a study of cytomegalovirus exposure and HLA in healthy donors. Notes on the study in general: Upon later analysis, HLA-associated TCR beta chains proved more clonally expanded than other, equally common chains.

About this clone: Antigen specificity is unknown.

Primers: 60 Vbeta forward and 13 Jbeta reverse. The repertoire was sequenced with immunoSEQ multiplex PCR; TCRdb's copy has only in-frame clones and lacks some. The table includes 64,000 or so clones, 65% to 90% detected once. Deletions cut 4 bases from V and 0 bases from J, with 8 bases between. The CDR3 consists of 15 residues. Germline-derived CDR1 and CDR2 are SGHRS and YFSETQ. The sequenced sample consisted of PBMCs. The source of this sequence is a female donor in good health and CMV-seronegative. This chain links TRBV5-1 with TRBJ2-6; no firm D call. CDR3 sequence reads: CASSLSGSGANVLTF. The CDR3, as DNA: TGCGCCAGCAGCCTAAGTGGCTCTGGGGCCAACGTCCTGACTTTC.